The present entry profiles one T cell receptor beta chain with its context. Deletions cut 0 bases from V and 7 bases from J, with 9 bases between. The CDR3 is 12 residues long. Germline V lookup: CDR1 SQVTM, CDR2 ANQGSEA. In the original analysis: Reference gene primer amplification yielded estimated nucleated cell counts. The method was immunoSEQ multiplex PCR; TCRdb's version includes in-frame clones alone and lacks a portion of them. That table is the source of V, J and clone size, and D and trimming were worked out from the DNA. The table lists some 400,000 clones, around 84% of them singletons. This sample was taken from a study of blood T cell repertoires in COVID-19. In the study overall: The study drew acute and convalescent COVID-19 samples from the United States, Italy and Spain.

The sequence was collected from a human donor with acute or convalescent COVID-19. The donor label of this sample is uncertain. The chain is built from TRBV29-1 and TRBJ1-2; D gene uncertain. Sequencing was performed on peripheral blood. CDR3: CSVEDVGRGYTF. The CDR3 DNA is TGCAGCGTTGAAGATGTGGGCCGTGGCTACACCTTC.